The source of this T cell receptor beta chain is a study of vaccination and CD4 T cells after COVID-19. From germline, CDR1 is SNHLY and CDR2 FYNNEI. The CDR3 sequence is 14 residues long. Trimming left V 1 base short and J 2 bases short, with 8 bases between. Specified treatment: approximately nine-day PBMC culture with coronavirus spike peptide pools or control peptides (ViraFEST assay). Using peptide pools, antigen-specific T cells were expanded in ViraFEST before TCRs were sequenced. The Oncomine TCR Beta short-read assay sequenced DNA from cultured CD4+ T cells. TCRdb re-called the PCR reads through MiXCR, storing one row per CDR3 protein. The table shows roughly 16,000 distinct CDR3 sequences, with 40% occurring only once. A remark on this clonotype: Its antigen is still unknown.

The receptor was derived from a human donor who had recovered from COVID-19. Sequencing was carried out using CD4+ T cells from blood, cultured in vitro. J is TRBJ1-2 and V is TRBV2; D gene unclear. CDR3 bases: TGTGCCAGCAGTGAAGGGGTTGGCAACTATGGCTACACCTTC. Translation gives CASSEGVGNYGYTF.